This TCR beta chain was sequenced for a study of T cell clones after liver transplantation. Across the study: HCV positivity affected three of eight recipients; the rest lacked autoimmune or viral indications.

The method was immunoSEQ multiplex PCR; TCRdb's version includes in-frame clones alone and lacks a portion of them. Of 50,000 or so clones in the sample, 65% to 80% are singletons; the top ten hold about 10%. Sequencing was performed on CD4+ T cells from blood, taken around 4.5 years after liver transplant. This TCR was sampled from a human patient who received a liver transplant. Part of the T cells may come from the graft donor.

CDR3 in DNA: TGTGCCAGCAGCTTAGCGCGGGGGGTCCGGGATACGCAGTATTTT. The encoded protein is CASSLARGVRDTQYF. The rearrangement links TRBV11-2 to TRBJ2-3; TRBD2 aligns across 8 bases. This CDR3 comprises 15 residues. Losses at the gene ends were 1 base for V and 6 bases for J; bases not matched to a gene: 6. Germline CDR1 reads SGHAT; CDR2 reads FQNNGV.